This T cell receptor beta chain derives from a study of OX40 agonist ivuxolimab in advanced cancers. About the investigation overall: Ivuxolimab was an agonistic, fully human IgG2 monoclonal antibody directed against OX40 (CD134), a costimulatory receptor. Intravenous ivuxolimab was administered to patients every 2 weeks at six dose levels: 0.01, 0.1, 0.3, 1.5, 3 and 10 mg/kg. Of the approximately 50 dose-escalation patients, hepatocellular carcinoma was present in around 19, melanoma in approximately 15, renal cell carcinoma in 9 and head and neck cancer in 9. A male proportion of 82.7% and a mean age of 60 years, ranging from roughly 23 to 90, were recorded for the dose-escalation cohort. Prior anti-PD-1, anti-PD-L1 or anti-CTLA-4 therapy was permitted, and 35% to 40% of dose-escalation patients had received checkpoint inhibitors. Three dose-escalation patients achieved partial responses, one with hepatocellular carcinoma and two with cutaneous melanoma. The point of sequencing TCRbeta in the periphery was to test whether ivuxolimab changed TCR sequence diversity and drove clonal T-cell expansion. The paper describes the monotherapy dose-escalation part (N ≈ 49 patients) of the phase I trial of ivuxolimab.

The germline V gene provides CDR1 MNHNS and CDR2 SASEGT. V and J are trimmed by 1 base and 5 bases, and the gene matches miss 2 bases of the junction. The CDR3 runs 15 residues from the cysteine to the phenylalanine. The sequence is cut down to CDR3 DNA, 45 bases in frame from base 1. Of note for this clone: Its specific antigen is unknown. No qualities accompany the bases; no much larger clone lies one base away.

To sequence the TCRbeta CDR3 region, genomic DNA was isolated from the sorted cells. TCRbeta CDR3 regions were sequenced using the immunoSEQ Assay. TCRdb carries this immuneACCESS record with in-frame sequences only. Its versions omit some clonotypes, under half of them owing to an unresolved V gene in the studies checked, with the rest unexplained. A total of about 94,000 clones appear in this sample, roughly 87% of them only once. The top ten constitute under 0.35% of the sample. General conclusions and limits of the study: After ivuxolimab, expanded clones were on average more numerous among CD8+ T cells than among CD4+ T cells. Antigen specificity was not determined for the clonally expanded peripheral T cells. Low levels of normalized T-cell clonal expansion were also seen in some nonresponding patients. At doses from 0.1 to 3.0 mg/kg, clonal expansion was seen in both CD4+ and CD8+ blood T cells between baseline and week 6. In the 0.1-3.0 mg/kg groups, partial responders had among the lowest normalized peripheral clonal expansion, particularly in CD8+ T cells.

The trial excluded patients who had a history of autoimmune disease or were on systemic immunosuppression. Peripheral blood for TCR sequencing was collected from all dose cohorts at baseline, on cycle 4 day 1, and on cycle 7 day 1. The samples were drawn from a first-in-human, open-label, multicenter phase I dose-escalation trial of ivuxolimab. Adults with locally advanced or metastatic melanoma, renal cell, hepatocellular, or head and neck squamous cell carcinoma were enrolled in the trial. Before TCR sequencing, CD4+ T cells and CD8+ T cells were sorted from peripheral blood as separate populations.

Specimen: CD4+ or CD8+ T cells sorted from blood, collected in a trial of the OX40 agonist ivuxolimab. The rearrangement combines TRBV6-1 with TRBJ2-3, with 11 bases matching TRBD2. This receptor was obtained from an adult with an advanced solid tumor such as melanoma, head and neck, liver or kidney cancer. CDR3 region: CASSEVTSGRDTQYF. The bases are TGTGCCAGCAGTGAAGTAACTAGCGGGAGAGATACGCAGTATTTT.